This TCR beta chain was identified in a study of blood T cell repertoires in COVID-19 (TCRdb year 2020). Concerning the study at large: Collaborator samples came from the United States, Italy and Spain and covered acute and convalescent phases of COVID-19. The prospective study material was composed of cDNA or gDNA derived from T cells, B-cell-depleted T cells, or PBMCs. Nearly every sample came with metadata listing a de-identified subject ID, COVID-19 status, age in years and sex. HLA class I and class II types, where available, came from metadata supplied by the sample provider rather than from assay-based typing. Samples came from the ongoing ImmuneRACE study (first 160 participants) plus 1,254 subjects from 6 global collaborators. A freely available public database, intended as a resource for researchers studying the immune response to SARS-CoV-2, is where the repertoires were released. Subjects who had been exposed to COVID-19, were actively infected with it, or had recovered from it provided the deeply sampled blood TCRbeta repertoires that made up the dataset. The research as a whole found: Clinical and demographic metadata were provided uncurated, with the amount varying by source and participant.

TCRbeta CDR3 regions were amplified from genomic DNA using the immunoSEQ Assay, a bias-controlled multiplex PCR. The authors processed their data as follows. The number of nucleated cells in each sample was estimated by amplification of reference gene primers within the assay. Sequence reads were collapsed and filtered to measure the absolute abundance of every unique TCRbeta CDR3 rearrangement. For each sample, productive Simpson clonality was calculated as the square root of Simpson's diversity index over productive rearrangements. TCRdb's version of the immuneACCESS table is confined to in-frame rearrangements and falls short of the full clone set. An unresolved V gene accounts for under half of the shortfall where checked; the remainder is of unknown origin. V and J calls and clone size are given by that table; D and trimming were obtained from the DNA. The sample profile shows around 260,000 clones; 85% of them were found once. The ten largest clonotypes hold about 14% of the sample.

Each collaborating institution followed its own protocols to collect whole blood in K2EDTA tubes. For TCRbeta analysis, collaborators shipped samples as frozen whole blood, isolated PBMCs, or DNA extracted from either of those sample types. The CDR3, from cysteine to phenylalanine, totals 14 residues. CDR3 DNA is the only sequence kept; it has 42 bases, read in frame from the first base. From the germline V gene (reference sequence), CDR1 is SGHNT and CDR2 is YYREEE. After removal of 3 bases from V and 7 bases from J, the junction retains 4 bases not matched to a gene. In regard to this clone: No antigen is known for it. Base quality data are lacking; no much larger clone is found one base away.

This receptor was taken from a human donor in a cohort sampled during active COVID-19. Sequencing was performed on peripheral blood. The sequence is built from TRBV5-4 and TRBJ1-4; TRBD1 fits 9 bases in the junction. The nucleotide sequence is TGTGCCAGCAGCTCCGGGACAGGGTTTGAAAAACTGTTTTTT. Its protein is CASSSGTGFEKLFF.